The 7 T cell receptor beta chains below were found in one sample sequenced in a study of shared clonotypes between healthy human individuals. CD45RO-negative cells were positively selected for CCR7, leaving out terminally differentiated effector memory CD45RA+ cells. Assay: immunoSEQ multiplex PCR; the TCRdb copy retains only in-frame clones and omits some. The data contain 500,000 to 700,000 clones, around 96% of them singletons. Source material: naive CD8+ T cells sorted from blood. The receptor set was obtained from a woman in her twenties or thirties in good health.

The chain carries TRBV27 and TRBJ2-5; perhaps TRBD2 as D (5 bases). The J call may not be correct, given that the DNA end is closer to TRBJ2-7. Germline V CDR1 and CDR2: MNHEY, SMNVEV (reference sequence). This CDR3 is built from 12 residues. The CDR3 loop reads CASSLYGNEQYF. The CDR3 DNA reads TGTGCCAGCAGTTTATACGGGAACGAGCAGTACTTC.

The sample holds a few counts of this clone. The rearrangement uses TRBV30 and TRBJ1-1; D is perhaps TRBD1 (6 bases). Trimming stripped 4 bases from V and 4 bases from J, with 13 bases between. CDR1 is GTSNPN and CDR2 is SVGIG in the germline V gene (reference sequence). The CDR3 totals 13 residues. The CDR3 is CAWIGRGGTEAFF. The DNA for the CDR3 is TGTGCCTGGATAGGCAGGGGAGGCACTGAAGCTTTCTTT. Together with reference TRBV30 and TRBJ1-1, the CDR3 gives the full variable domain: SQTIHQWPATLVQPVGSPLSLECTVEGTSNPNLYWYRQAAGRGLQLLFYSVGIGQISSEVPQNLSASRPQDRQFILSSKKLLLSDSGFYLCAWIGRGGTEAFFGQGTRLTVV.

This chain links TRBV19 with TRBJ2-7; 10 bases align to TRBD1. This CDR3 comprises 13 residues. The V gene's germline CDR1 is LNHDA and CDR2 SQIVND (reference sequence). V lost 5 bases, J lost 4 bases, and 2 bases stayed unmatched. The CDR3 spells CASSGTGEYEQYF. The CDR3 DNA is TGTGCCAGTAGTGGGACAGGGGAGTACGAGCAGTACTTC.

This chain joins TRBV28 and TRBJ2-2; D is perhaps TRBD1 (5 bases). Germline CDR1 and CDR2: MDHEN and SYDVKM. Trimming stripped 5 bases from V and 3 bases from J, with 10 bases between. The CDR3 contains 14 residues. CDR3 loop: CASSLRGYTGELFF. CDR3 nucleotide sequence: TGTGCCAGCAGTCTTAGGGGTTACACCGGGGAGCTGTTTTTT.

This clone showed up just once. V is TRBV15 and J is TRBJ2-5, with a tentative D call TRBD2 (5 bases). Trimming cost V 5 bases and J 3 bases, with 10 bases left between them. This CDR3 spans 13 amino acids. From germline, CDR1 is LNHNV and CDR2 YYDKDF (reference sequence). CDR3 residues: CATSEFGEETQYF. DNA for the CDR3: TGTGCCACCAGCGAATTCGGGGAAGAGACCCAGTACTTC.

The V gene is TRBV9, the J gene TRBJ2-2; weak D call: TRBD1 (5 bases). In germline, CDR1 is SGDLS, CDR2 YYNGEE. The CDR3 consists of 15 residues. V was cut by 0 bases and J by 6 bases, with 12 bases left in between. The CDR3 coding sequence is TGTGCCAGCAGCGTAGAGGGGTTGGTGGCCGGGGAGCTGTTTTTT. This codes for CASSVEGLVAGELFF.

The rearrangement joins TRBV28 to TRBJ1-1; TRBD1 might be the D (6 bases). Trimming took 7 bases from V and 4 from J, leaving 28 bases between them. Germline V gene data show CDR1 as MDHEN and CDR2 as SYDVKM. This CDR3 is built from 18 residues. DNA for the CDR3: TGTGCCAGCACCATTACCCTCCGGGGGGCCATACGGGGCACTGAAGCTTTCTTT. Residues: CASTITLRGAIRGTEAFF.